The 30 T cell receptor beta chains presented below share a single source sample, sequenced in a study of radiation and T cells in renal cell carcinoma. Assay used: immunoSEQ multiplex PCR; TCRdb lists only in-frame clones, some missing. The sample lists roughly 60,000 clones, just over 75% occurring once. The time point denotes: blood 2 weeks post-SBRT. Treatment of the sample: 15 Gy SBRT to primary tumor, nephrectomy 4 weeks later. The sample consisted of blood, taken from a patient whose treatment included radiotherapy and nephrectomy. Source of these receptors: a man aged 55 to 70 with renal cell carcinoma.

The rearrangement links TRBV6-1 to TRBJ1-5; tentatively, D is TRBD1 (6 bases). Germline V CDR1 and CDR2: MNHNS, SASEGT. The ends were cut back, 0 bases at V and 7 bases at J, with 10 bases in the middle. The CDR3 sequence is 14 residues long. In DNA, the CDR3 is TGTGCCAGCAGTGAAGCTGGAGGGGGGCAGCCCCAGCATTTT. Its protein product is CASSEAGGGQPQHF.

The CDR3 region has the DNA TGTGCCAGCAGTTCCCCAGGGGGCTATGGCTACACCTTC. Protein sequence: CASSSPGGYGYTF. The chain couples TRBV28 to TRBJ1-2, with 7 bases lining up with TRBD1. This CDR3 is 13 amino acids long. The germline CDR1 and CDR2 sequences are MDHEN and SYDVKM. Trimming cost V 4 bases and J 4 bases; bases outside gene matches: 3.

The CDR3 spells CASSLGSLAKNIQYF. The CDR3 DNA follows: TGTGCCAGCAGCTTAGGTTCTCTAGCCAAAAACATTCAGTACTTC. The J gene is TRBJ2-4, the V gene TRBV7-8, with unresolved D. The V end lost 1 base, the J end lost 0 bases, and 7 bases lay between the germline ends. This CDR3 has 15 residues. Germline assignment: CDR1 SGHVS and CDR2 FQNEAQ.

V gene TRBV5-4 combines with J gene TRBJ2-4; TRBD1 matches 7 bases. The germline V gene encodes CDR1 SGHNT and CDR2 YYREEE (reference sequence). The CDR3 is 16 amino acids. Unmatched junction bases numbered 7, after V lost 3 bases and J lost 1 base. This CDR3 is CASSSDRVGAKNIQYF. The CDR3 DNA reads TGTGCCAGCAGCTCCGACAGGGTAGGGGCCAAAAACATTCAGTACTTC.

CDR3 protein: CASSGITGSTNEKLFF. CDR3 nucleotides: TGTGCCAGCAGCGGAATTACAGGGAGCACTAATGAAAAACTGTTTTTT. V is TRBV21-1 and J is TRBJ1-4; the D call TRBD1 from the table was never checked on the DNA. TRBV21-1 is marked as a pseudogene. The CDR3 covers 16 residues.

V usage is TRBV9 and J usage is TRBJ2-1, with 8 bases matching TRBD2. Looked up from germline, CDR1 is SGDLS and CDR2 is YYNGEE. V dropped 4 bases and J dropped 3; count of bases not matched to a gene: 9. The CDR3 sequence is 16 residues long. The CDR3 spells CASSPGGLWIYNEQFF. The CDR3, as DNA: TGTGCCAGCAGCCCGGGGGGGCTATGGATCTACAATGAGCAGTTCTTC.

The CDR3 nucleotides read TGCAGCGTTTTAAAGCGGGAGGCCTCCTACAATGAGCAGTTCTTC. It is translated as CSVLKREASYNEQFF. V and J are TRBV29-1 and TRBJ2-1; TRBD2 matches at 9 bases. This CDR3 comprises 15 residues. The V gene's germline CDR1 is SQVTM and CDR2 ANQGSEA. J was trimmed by 0 bases and V by 5 bases; bases with no gene match: 5.

V is TRBV5-5 and J is TRBJ2-3; 9 nucleotides match TRBD1. The germline gives CDR1 SGHKS, CDR2 YYEKEE (reference sequence). The V gene end was trimmed by 4 bases and the J gene end by 2 bases; junction bases not matched to a gene: 8. CDR3 size: 16 residues. CDR3 in amino acids: CASSLGTGSPTDTQYF. CDR3 DNA sequence: TGTGCCAGCAGCCTTGGGACAGGGAGCCCCACAGATACGCAGTATTTT.

V usage is TRBV5-1 and J usage is TRBJ1-1; possibly TRBD1 for D (6 bases). The ends were cut back, 3 bases at V and 0 bases at J, with 24 bases in the middle. The CDR3 has 19 amino acids. The V gene's germline CDR1 is SGHRS and CDR2 YFSETQ. CDR3 region: CASSSQAGGSRRMNTEAFF. For the CDR3, the DNA is TGCGCCAGCAGCTCCCAAGCGGGGGGCTCGAGAAGGATGAACACTGAAGCTTTCTTT.

This sequence joins TRBV15 and TRBJ1-1; no clear D gene. Germline CDR1 LNHNV, CDR2 YYDKDF (reference sequence). The CDR3 totals 13 residues. Trimming removed 3 bases at V and 1 base at J, with 6 bases between. The chain's CDR3 is CATSSPGNTEAFF. In DNA, the CDR3 is TGTGCCACCAGCAGTCCGGGGAACACTGAAGCTTTCTTT.

The V call is TRBV12-5, the J call TRBJ1-1; the D is unclear. CDR1 and CDR2 (germline): LGHNT, FRNRAP. Trimming removed 6 bases from V and 1 base from J, with 15 bases in between. The CDR3 totals 15 residues. The CDR3 sequence: CASGPAFGGNTEAFF. For the CDR3, the DNA is TGTGCTAGTGGCCCCGCGTTTGGAGGGAACACTGAAGCTTTCTTT.

The CDR3 coding sequence is TGTGCCTCAACAGAGTCCTACAATGAGCAGTTCTTC. Translation gives CASTESYNEQFF. The chain couples TRBV6-1 to TRBJ2-1, with D unresolved. V lost 11 bases and J lost 1, with 9 bases in between. The CDR3 has 12 residues. Germline V gene lookup returns CDR1 MNHNS and CDR2 SASEGT.

The CDR3 coding sequence is TGTGCCAGCAGCTTATCTACCCTCCTTGGCTACGAGCAGTACTTC. Protein sequence: CASSLSTLLGYEQYF. This chain connects TRBV7-2 to TRBJ2-7, with unresolved D. Germline CDR1 and CDR2: SGHTA and FQGNSA. This CDR3 is 15 amino acids long. V lost 2 bases and J 3 bases, leaving 14 bases between the germline ends.

There are a few counts of this clone. The CDR3: CASSVEETQYF. The CDR3, as DNA: TGTGCCAGCAGCGTAGAAGAGACCCAGTACTTC. The gene calls are TRBV9 and TRBJ2-5; D is unclear. CDR1 is SGDLS and CDR2 is YYNGEE in the germline V gene. The CDR3 is made up of 11 amino acids. V shed 0 bases and J shed 3 bases, with 0 bases lying between them.

The rearrangement joins TRBV10-3 to TRBJ1-2; TRBD1 matches at 9 bases. Germline V CDR1 and CDR2: ENHRY, SYGVKD. The CDR3 contains 16 residues. V was pared by 0 bases and J by 4 bases, with 6 bases of the junction left unmatched. CDR3: CAISESGTGNGYGYTF. The DNA for the CDR3 is TGTGCCATCAGTGAGTCCGGGACAGGGAACGGCTATGGCTACACCTTC.

The chain uses TRBV11-2 and TRBJ2-7; 7 bases agree with TRBD1. J was trimmed by 2 bases and V by 6 bases; bases with no gene match: 4. The CDR3 runs to 13 residues. Germline loops: CDR1 SGHAT, CDR2 FQNNGV. The CDR3 loop reads CASSLGQTYEQYV. DNA of the CDR3: TGTGCCAGCAGTTTGGGACAGACCTACGAGCAGTACGTC.

The chain recombines TRBV19 with TRBJ1-5; 8 bases agree with TRBD1. V lost 6 bases to trimming and J lost 8 bases; unmatched junction nucleotides: 6. Per the germline V gene, CDR1 is LNHDA and CDR2 is SQIVND (reference sequence). The CDR3 is 13 amino acids. CDR3 sequence (DNA): TGTGCCAGTAGGGTGGACAGGGCTAAGCCCCAGCATTTT. The encoded protein is CASRVDRAKPQHF.

The chain employs TRBV2 and TRBJ1-4; D is ambiguous. V gave up 3 bases and J gave up 0 bases, with 17 bases separating them. Germline lookup yields CDR1 SNHLY and CDR2 FYNNEI. This CDR3 region has 18 residues. The DNA of the CDR3 is TGTGCCAGCAGTGAGAGGGTGGAGACGGGAGCAACTAATGAAAAACTGTTTTTT. It specifies CASSERVETGATNEKLFF.

The rearrangement uses TRBV6-5 and TRBJ1-1; tentative D call: TRBD1 (6 bases). The CDR3 extends over 12 amino acids. Trimming took off 8 bases at V and 3 bases at J, with 10 bases between the two ends. Germline V CDR1 and CDR2: MNHEY, SVGAGI. CDR3 bases: TGTGCCAGCGGCAGGGGTGACACTGAAGCTTTCTTT. Its protein product is CASGRGDTEAFF.

About this clone: At one of its ends the junction is not consistent with the germline gene, which may arise from a read error. V gene TRBV13 combines with J gene TRBJ1-5; D is possibly TRBD1 (5 bases). Germline CDR1 and CDR2: PRHDT and FYEKMQ (reference sequence). This CDR3 has 14 amino acids. CDR3 in DNA: TGTGCCAGCAGCTTAGAGGGGTGCAAACAGCCCCAGCATTTT. Protein sequence: CASSLEGCKQPQHF. Combining the CDR3 with reference TRBV13 and TRBJ1-5 gives the whole variable domain AAGVIQSPRHLIKEKRETATLKCYPIPRHDTVYWYQQGPGQDPQFLISFYEKMQSDKGSIPDRFSAQQFSDYHSELNMSSLELGDSALYFCASSLEGCKQPQHFGDGTRLSIL.

This clone has only one observation. This chain joins TRBV5-1 and TRBJ1-2, with TRBD1 identical over 8 bases. Germline V gives CDR1 SGHRS, CDR2 YFSETQ. V lost 0 bases to trimming and J lost 4 bases; unmatched junction nucleotides: 5. CDR3 length equals 15 residues. CDR3 loop: CASSLDPGGGYGYTF. CDR3 nucleotides: TGCGCCAGCAGCTTGGATCCAGGGGGCGGCTATGGCTACACCTTC.

This rearrangement joins TRBV9 to TRBJ2-5, with D unclear. Germline-derived CDR1 and CDR2 are SGDLS and YYNGEE. The CDR3 loop spans 16 amino acids. Trimming removed 0 bases from V and 5 bases from J, with 17 bases in between. The CDR3 region has the DNA TGTGCCAGCAGCGTAGGGGGTCGTATTTCCCGGGAGACCCAGTACTTC. Its protein product is CASSVGGRISRETQYF.

The V call is TRBV19, the J call TRBJ2-3, with D uncertain. The CDR3 is made up of 13 amino acids. In germline, CDR1 is LNHDA, CDR2 SQIVND (reference sequence). Trimming took off 3 bases at V and 6 bases at J, with 10 bases between the two ends. The CDR3 sequence: CASSMVAADTQYF. The CDR3, as DNA: TGTGCCAGTAGTATGGTGGCAGCTGATACGCAGTATTTT.

The chain joins TRBV13 to TRBJ1-2, with a weak D call TRBD1 (6 bases). The germline CDR1 and CDR2 sequences are PRHDT and FYEKMQ (reference sequence). The CDR3 consists of 15 residues. The V gene lost 2 bases and the J gene lost 6 bases, with 16 bases spanning the gap. The CDR3 DNA reads TGTGCCAGCAGCTTAAATTGGCAGGGGATGAATGGCTACACCTTC. Translating it yields CASSLNWQGMNGYTF.

The chain recombines TRBV29-1 with TRBJ1-1; D gene uncertain. The ends were cut back, 4 bases at V and 3 bases at J, with 9 bases in the middle. The CDR3 is made up of 12 amino acids. Looked up from germline, CDR1 is SQVTM and CDR2 is ANQGSEA. In nucleotides, the CDR3 is TGCAGCGTTGGCGAGTTGGACACTGAAGCTTTCTTT. Residues: CSVGELDTEAFF.

The chain couples TRBV5-1 to TRBJ2-1; D is unclear. CDR1 is SGHRS and CDR2 is YFSETQ in the germline V gene. Between the trimmed V and J ends, which lost 0 bases and 9 bases, there was a span of 10 bases. The CDR3 loop spans 13 amino acids. Here the CDR3 DNA reads TGCGCCAGCAGCTTGGTGATGGTACGTGAGCAGTTCTTC. Residues: CASSLVMVREQFF.

The V and J genes are TRBV10-1 and TRBJ1-2, with D perhaps TRBD1 (5 bases). From germline, CDR1 is WNHNN and CDR2 SYGVQD (reference sequence). Trimming removed 6 bases from V and 7 bases from J, with 15 bases in between. The CDR3 has 13 residues. The CDR3 sequence is CASSQTVGSGYTF. The CDR3 bases are TGCGCCAGCAGCCAGACAGTGGGATCTGGCTACACCTTC.

This chain joins TRBV6-5 and TRBJ1-4; no firm D call. The CDR3 has 16 amino acids. The V end was cut by 0 bases, the J end by 8 bases, with 16 bases between. CDR1 MNHEY and CDR2 SVGAGI come from the germline V gene. This CDR3 reads CASSYSGSWSGEKLFF. The CDR3 DNA is TGTGCCAGCAGTTACTCGGGTTCATGGTCCGGAGAAAAACTGTTTTTT.

The chain is built from TRBV10-3 and TRBJ2-7; 9 nucleotides align to TRBD1. The length of the CDR3 is 14 residues. Germline CDR1 reads ENHRY; CDR2 reads SYGVKD. The trim removed 3 bases at V and 3 bases at J, leaving 3 bases unmatched. The CDR3 region is CAISEGTGSYEQYF. In DNA form, the CDR3 reads TGTGCCATCAGTGAAGGGACAGGGAGCTACGAGCAGTACTTC.

The V gene is TRBV9, the J gene TRBJ1-1; perhaps TRBD1 as D (5 bases). Per the germline V gene, CDR1 is SGDLS and CDR2 is YYNGEE. Trimming shortened V by 4 bases and J by 3 bases, and 13 bases separated the two germline ends. There are 14 residues in the CDR3. This CDR3 reads CASSQGVGDTEAFF. CDR3 in DNA: TGTGCCAGCAGCCAAGGGGTGGGGGACACTGAAGCTTTCTTT. Supplemented by reference TRBV9 and TRBJ1-1, the full variable domain reads DSGVTQTPKHLITATGQRVTLRCSPRSGDLSVYWYQQSLDQGLQFLIQYYNGEERAKGNILERFSAQQFPDLHSELNLSSLELGDSALYFCASSQGVGDTEAFFGQGTRLTVV.